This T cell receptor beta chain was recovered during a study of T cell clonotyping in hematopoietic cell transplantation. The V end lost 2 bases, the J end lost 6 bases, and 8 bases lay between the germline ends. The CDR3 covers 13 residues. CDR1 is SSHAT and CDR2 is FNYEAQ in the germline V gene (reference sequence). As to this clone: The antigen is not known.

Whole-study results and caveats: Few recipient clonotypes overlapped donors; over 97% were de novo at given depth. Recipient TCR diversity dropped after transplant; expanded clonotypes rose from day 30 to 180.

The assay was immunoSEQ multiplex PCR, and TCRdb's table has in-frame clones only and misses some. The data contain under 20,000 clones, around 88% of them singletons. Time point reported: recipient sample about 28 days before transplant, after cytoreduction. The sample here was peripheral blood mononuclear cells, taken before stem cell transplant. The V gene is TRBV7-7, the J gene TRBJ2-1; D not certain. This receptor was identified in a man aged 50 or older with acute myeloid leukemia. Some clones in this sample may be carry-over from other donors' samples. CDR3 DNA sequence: TGTGCCAGCAGCTTAAGTGGGATCAATGAGCAGTTCTTC. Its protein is CASSLSGINEQFF.